One and the same sample provided the 13 T cell receptor beta chains below, sequenced in a study of blood T cell repertoires in COVID-19 (TCRdb year 2020). Libraries came from the immunoSEQ multiplex PCR assay. Here the immuneACCESS table is served through TCRdb, limited to in-frame sequences with V and J called. Missing clones are a known gap in these copies; in checked studies unresolved V genes cover under half, and the rest lacks a known reason. This sample gives some 50,000 clones in total; roughly 93% of them show up just once. The ten biggest clones cover 1% of the sample. The sequenced sample was peripheral blood. The source is a man in his 60s with COVID-19, enrolled during active disease.

The CDR3 coding sequence is TGCGCCAGCAGTCACTCAGGGACAGGGGCATCTCTCGGAAATTCACCCCTCCACTTT. Its translation is CASSHSGTGASLGNSPLHF. V is TRBV23-1 and J is TRBJ1-6, with 10 bases that match TRBD1. TRBV23-1 is assigned to the ORF class and has an uncertain function. The CDR3 loop spans 19 amino acids. The V gene end was trimmed by 3 bases and the J gene end by 7 bases; junction bases not matched to a gene: 15.

CDR3: CASSHYYNEQFF. CDR3 DNA sequence: TGTGCCAGCAGTCACTACTACAATGAGCAGTTCTTC. The V call is TRBV12-3 or TRBV12-4, the J call TRBJ2-1; D is unresolved. The V end was cut by 5 bases, the J end by 3 bases, with 5 bases between. This CDR3 is built from 12 residues.

The chain links TRBV19 to TRBJ1-1; D might be TRBD1 (6 bases). Trimming pared 6 bases from V and 0 bases from J, leaving 20 bases between. The CDR3 runs to 17 residues. Germline V CDR1 and CDR2: LNHDA, SQIVND (reference sequence). The CDR3: CASSKTGGGGVNTEAFF. The CDR3 bases are TGTGCCAGTAGCAAGACAGGAGGAGGGGGGGTGAACACTGAAGCTTTCTTT.

The chain employs TRBV7-3 and TRBJ2-3, with TRBD2 matching over 12 bases. The CDR3 extends over 17 amino acids. Trimming cost V 4 bases and J 2 bases; bases outside gene matches: 7. Per germline, CDR1 SGHTA and CDR2 FQGTGA. The CDR3 region has the DNA TGTGCCAGCAGCTCAAGACTAGCGGGAGAGACCACAGATACGCAGTATTTT. It encodes CASSSRLAGETTDTQYF.

The chain links TRBV14 to TRBJ2-1; D not resolved. Germline V CDR1 and CDR2: SGHDN, FVKESK. The CDR3 spans 15 residues. Trimming left V 1 base short and J 1 base short, with 8 bases between. Here the CDR3 reads CASSQGMRSYNEQFF. The CDR3 nucleotides are TGTGCCAGCAGCCAAGGTATGAGGTCCTACAATGAGCAGTTCTTC.

J is TRBJ1-4 and V is TRBV28; D unresolved. CDR1 and CDR2 (germline): MDHEN, SYDVKM. V was cut by 2 bases and J by 0 bases, with 7 bases left in between. CDR3 length: 15 residues. CDR3: CASSLEGTTNEKLFF. The CDR3 DNA reads TGTGCCAGCAGTTTAGAGGGAACAACTAATGAAAAACTGTTTTTT.

In nucleotides, the CDR3 is TGTGCCAGTAGCAGGACAGTCTCCTACGAGCAGTACTTC. Its translation is CASSRTVSYEQYF. V and J are TRBV19 and TRBJ2-7; D is perhaps TRBD1 (6 bases). The CDR3 is 13 amino acids. The V gene's germline CDR1 is LNHDA and CDR2 SQIVND (reference sequence). V shed 6 bases and J shed 0 bases, with 9 bases lying between them.

The J gene is TRBJ1-1, the V gene TRBV9, with TRBD1 matching 9 bases. V lost 0 bases, J lost 5 bases, and 2 bases stayed unmatched. The CDR3 spans 14 residues. CDR1 is SGDLS, CDR2 YYNGEE, per germline. CDR3 sequence: CASSVGGTGTEAFF. The CDR3, as DNA: TGTGCCAGCAGCGTAGGCGGGACAGGGACTGAAGCTTTCTTT.

The chain employs TRBV6-5 and TRBJ2-7, with 7 bases aligning to TRBD1. V dropped 5 bases and J dropped 0; count of bases not matched to a gene: 4. Germline CDR1 is MNHEY and CDR2 is SVGAGI. CDR3 length: 14 residues. CDR3 in amino acids: CASSRQGPSYEQYF. The CDR3 nucleotides read TGTGCCAGCAGTAGACAGGGACCCTCCTACGAGCAGTACTTC.

This chain connects TRBV29-1 to TRBJ2-1; TRBD1 might be the D (5 bases). This CDR3 has 14 residues. CDR1 and CDR2 from the germline V gene are SQVTM and ANQGSEA. Trimming removed 8 bases at V and 0 bases at J, with 14 bases between. This chain's CDR3 is CSPSGLSSYNEQFF. CDR3 nucleotide sequence: TGCAGCCCATCAGGGCTCAGCTCCTACAATGAGCAGTTCTTC.

This chain connects TRBV28 to TRBJ2-7; no firm D call. Per germline, CDR1 MDHEN and CDR2 SYDVKM. The CDR3 length is 18 residues. V lost 6 bases and J lost 0, with 24 bases in between. This chain's CDR3 is CASSPVYIADQYSYEQYF. CDR3 DNA: TGTGCCAGCAGCCCGGTATACATAGCAGACCAGTACTCCTACGAGCAGTACTTC.

V is TRBV11-2 and J is TRBJ2-5, with 12 positions matching TRBD2. The CDR3 loop spans 19 amino acids. The junction had 13 bases not matched to a gene; V was cut back by 2 bases and J by 3 bases. From germline, CDR1 is SGHAT and CDR2 FQNNGV. CDR3 region: CASSLFLRLAGGTKETQYF. The DNA for the CDR3 is TGTGCCAGCAGCTTATTTTTACGGCTAGCGGGGGGGACTAAAGAGACCCAGTACTTC.

This clone was seen just once. The DNA for the CDR3 is TGTGCTAGTGGTTTGGTGGCGGGGAATAGCAATCAGCCCCAGCATTTT. It is translated as CASGLVAGNSNQPQHF. V usage is TRBV12-5 and J usage is TRBJ1-5; D not certain. The germline V and J ends were trimmed by 0 bases and 0 bases, with 9 bases remaining between them. The CDR3 has 16 residues. The germline V gene has CDR1 LGHNT and CDR2 FRNRAP.